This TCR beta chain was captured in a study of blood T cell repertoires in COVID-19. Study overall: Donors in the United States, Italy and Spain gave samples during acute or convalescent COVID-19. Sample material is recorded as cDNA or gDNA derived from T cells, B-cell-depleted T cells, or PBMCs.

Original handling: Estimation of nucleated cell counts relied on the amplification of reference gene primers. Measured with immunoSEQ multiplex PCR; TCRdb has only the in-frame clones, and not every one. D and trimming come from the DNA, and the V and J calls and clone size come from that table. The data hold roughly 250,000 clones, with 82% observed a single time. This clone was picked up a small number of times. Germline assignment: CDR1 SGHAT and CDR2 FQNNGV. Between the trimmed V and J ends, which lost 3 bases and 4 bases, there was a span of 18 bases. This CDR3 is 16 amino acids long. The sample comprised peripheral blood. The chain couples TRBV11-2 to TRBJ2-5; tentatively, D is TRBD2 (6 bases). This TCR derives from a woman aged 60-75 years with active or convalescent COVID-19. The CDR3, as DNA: TGTGCCAGCAGCTTCCCCGCACCGATGGGGGGAGAGACCCAGTACTTC. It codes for CASSFPAPMGGETQYF. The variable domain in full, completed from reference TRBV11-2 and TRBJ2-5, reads EAGVAQSPRYKIIEKRQSVAFWCNPISGHATLYWYQQILGQGPKLLIQFQNNGVVDDSQLPKDRFSAERLKGVDSTLKIQPAKLEDSAVYLCASSFPAPMGGETQYFGPGTRLLVL.